This paragraph reports one T cell receptor (beta chain). No conserved phenylalanine or tryptophan is present at the end of the CDR3, so a read error is the likely explanation. Primed by a sample-barcoded 5' primer and a J-beta primer mix, a second PCR proceeded for about 7 to 12 cycles. Via MiXCR, TCRdb re-called the 5' RACE reads, giving one row per CDR3 protein. There are 800,000 to 950,000 distinct CDR3 sequences in the sample; 40% to 60% occur only once, and roughly an eighth lies in the top ten. These data come from a study of blood T cells in healthy people across ages. Looked up from germline, CDR1 is KGHSH and CDR2 is LQKENI. CDR3 size: 11 residues.

The chain is built from TRBV18 and TRBJ2-1; D remains ambiguous. The receptor was isolated from a man aged 25 to 40 in good health. Sequencing used blood. CDR3 residues: CASSPKDEQFV. The CDR3 DNA is TGTGCGAGCTCACCAAAGGATGAGCAGTTCGTC.